Each of the 18 T cell receptor beta chains below was sequenced from the same sample in a study of blood T cell repertoires in COVID-19. The protocol was immunoSEQ multiplex PCR, while the TCRdb copy is restricted to in-frame clones and leaves out a portion. The sample holds tens of thousands of clones, 65% to 90% seen once. The sequenced material came from peripheral blood. These receptors all come from a man between 65 and 79 years old with acute or convalescent COVID-19.

The gene calls are TRBV6-5 and TRBJ2-3; 7 nucleotides align to TRBD1. Unmatched junction bases numbered 13, after V lost 9 bases and J lost 4 bases. The CDR3 runs 15 residues. Germline V gene data show CDR1 as MNHEY and CDR2 as SVGAGI. The CDR3 spells CASGPMTGIADTQYF. In nucleotides, the CDR3 is TGTGCCAGTGGCCCGATGACAGGGATAGCAGATACGCAGTATTTT.

J is TRBJ2-7 and V is TRBV2, with a weak D call TRBD2 (5 bases). The CDR3 is 11 residues long. V shed 7 bases and J shed 3 bases, with 7 bases lying between them. Germline CDR1 is SNHLY and CDR2 is FYNNEI. CDR3 coding DNA: TGTGCCAGCACGAGGGACTACGAGCAGTACTTC. Translated: CASTRDYEQYF.

This chain connects TRBV29-1 to TRBJ1-1, with unresolved D. The CDR3 length is 13 residues. V lost 8 bases and J lost 1, with 14 bases in between. Germline CDR1 SQVTM, CDR2 ANQGSEA. The CDR3 nucleotides are TGCAGCCACTCCCCCTCCCGGAACACTGAAGCTTTCTTT. It yields the protein CSHSPSRNTEAFF.

The chain combines TRBV11-2 with TRBJ2-1; TRBD2 matches at 12 bases. This CDR3 comprises 15 residues. Trimming at V came to 2 bases and at J to 10 bases, leaving 6 bases not matched to a gene. Germline-derived CDR1 and CDR2 are SGHAT and FQNNGV. The DNA of the CDR3 is TGTGCCAGCAGCTTACTAGCGGGGGGGGTGTTGGAGCAGTTCTTC. Its protein is CASSLLAGGVLEQFF.

The chain employs TRBV6-2 or TRBV6-3 and TRBJ1-3; D might be TRBD1 (6 bases). Trimming took off 6 bases at V and 4 bases at J, with 10 bases between the two ends. CDR1 is MNHEY and CDR2 is SVGEGT in the germline V gene. The CDR3 runs 13 residues. CDR3 loop: CASSRGYGNTIYF. As DNA, the CDR3 is TGTGCCAGCAGCAGGGGTTACGGAAACACCATATATTTT.

To note about this clone: This specimen includes other DNA sequences encoding the same CDR3. The chain uses TRBV7-2 and TRBJ2-2; TRBD2 agrees at 8 bases. Germline V gives CDR1 SGHTA, CDR2 FQGNSA. Losses at the gene ends were 1 base for V and 4 bases for J; bases not matched to a gene: 2. The CDR3 sequence is 15 residues long. The CDR3: CASSLGLASTGELFF. DNA for the CDR3: TGTGCCAGCAGCTTAGGACTAGCGAGCACCGGGGAGCTGTTTTTT.

A word on this clone: One junction end disagrees with the germline gene, perhaps due to a read error. CDR3 sequence (DNA): TGTGCCAGCAGTTTGGAGGGACAGGCTTATTCACCCCTCCACTTT. Amino acids: CASSLEGQAYSPLHF. The chain carries TRBV5-6 and TRBJ1-6; 8 bases are shared with TRBD1. CDR3 length: 15 amino acids. Germline V gives CDR1 SGHDT, CDR2 YYEEEE.

This chain links TRBV15 with TRBJ2-1; 8 bases line up with TRBD1. CDR1 is LNHNV and CDR2 is YYDKDF in the germline V gene (reference sequence). V trimming: 2 bases; J trimming: 4 bases; junction bases outside the gene matches: 7. The CDR3 is made up of 16 amino acids. The CDR3 sequence: CATSRSTTGGYNEQFF. CDR3 DNA sequence: TGTGCCACCAGCAGATCGACTACAGGGGGATACAATGAGCAGTTCTTC.

The table lists this clone with a few counts. The genes are TRBV7-2 and TRBJ1-5, with D possibly being TRBD1 (5 bases). V gave up 3 bases and J gave up 7 bases, with 10 bases separating them. CDR1 SGHTA and CDR2 FQGNSA come from the germline V gene. CDR3 length: 13 residues. Here the CDR3 reads CASSFDSAQPQHF. The CDR3 DNA sequence: TGTGCCAGCAGCTTCGACAGTGCGCAGCCCCAGCATTTT.

This clone occurred once. The CDR3 here is CASSEQGRAYEQYF. Here the CDR3 DNA reads TGCGCCAGCAGTGAGCAGGGAAGGGCCTACGAGCAGTACTTC. The chain uses TRBV10-2 and TRBJ2-7; possible D gene TRBD1, 5 bases. The V gene lost 2 bases and the J gene lost 2 bases, with 10 bases spanning the gap. Per germline, CDR1 WSHSY and CDR2 SAAADI. CDR3 size: 14 residues.

The chain uses TRBV30 and TRBJ2-5; the D gene is possibly TRBD1 (5 bases). The CDR3 consists of 12 residues. V lost 2 bases and J lost 5, with 9 bases in between. Germline lookup yields CDR1 GTSNPN and CDR2 SVGIG (reference sequence). The CDR3, as DNA: TGTGCCTGGAGTCCCTCAGGGGAGACCCAGTACTTC. The encoded protein is CAWSPSGETQYF.

V usage is TRBV28 and J usage is TRBJ1-3; possibly TRBD1 for D (5 bases). Germline loops: CDR1 MDHEN, CDR2 SYDVKM. CDR3 length equals 17 residues. Trimming removed 4 bases from V and 0 bases from J, with 16 bases in between. CDR3 region: CASSSTNRRISGNTIYF. CDR3 nucleotides: TGTGCCAGCAGTTCCACCAACAGGCGGATCTCTGGAAACACCATATATTTT.

This clone was observed a handful of times. V and J are TRBV7-2 and TRBJ2-7; TRBD2 agrees at 9 bases. This CDR3 has 16 residues. J gave up 4 bases and V 1 base, and 8 bases lay outside the gene matches. Germline CDR1 is SGHTA and CDR2 is FQGNSA. The DNA of the CDR3 is TGTGCCAGCAGCTTAGGATCAAGCGGGGGGACATACGAGCAGTACTTC. It encodes CASSLGSSGGTYEQYF. The full variable domain, in which reference TRBV7-2 and TRBJ2-7 provide the parts outside the CDR3, is GAGVSQSPSNKVTEKGKDVELRCDPISGHTALYWYRQSLGQGLEFLIYFQGNSAPDKSGLPSDRFSAERTGGSVSTLTIQRTQQEDSAVYLCASSLGSSGGTYEQYFGPGTRLTVT.

The CDR3 spells CASSIDSGRVSYEQYF. The CDR3, as DNA: TGTGCCAGTAGTATAGATAGCGGCAGGGTGTCCTACGAGCAGTACTTC. J is TRBJ2-7 and V is TRBV19; possible D gene TRBD2, 6 bases. V shed 0 bases and J shed 1 base, with 13 bases lying between them. The CDR3 consists of 16 residues. Germline CDR1 is LNHDA and CDR2 is SQIVND (reference sequence).

J is TRBJ2-3 and V is TRBV5-1; D not certain. CDR3 length: 13 amino acids. Deletions cut 7 bases from V and 1 base from J, with 10 bases between. CDR1 SGHRS and CDR2 YFSETQ come from the germline V gene. The CDR3: CASVPIGTDTQYF. CDR3 nucleotides: TGCGCCAGCGTTCCCATTGGCACAGATACGCAGTATTTT.

The CDR3 spells CASSLGQGIEKLFF. For the CDR3, the DNA is TGTGCCAGCAGCTTGGGACAGGGGATCGAAAAACTGTTTTTT. The genes are TRBV5-5 and TRBJ1-4; TRBD1 agrees at 8 bases. CDR3 length: 14 amino acids. CDR1 is SGHKS and CDR2 is YYEKEE in the germline V gene (reference sequence). Unmatched junction bases numbered 3, after V lost 0 bases and J lost 8 bases.

The chain combines TRBV29-1 with TRBJ2-1, with 12 bases matching TRBD2. After removal of 7 bases from V and 8 bases from J, the junction contained 3 bases not matched to a gene. Germline V gene data show CDR1 as SQVTM and CDR2 as ANQGSEA. The CDR3 sequence is 12 residues long. CDR3 sequence (DNA): TGCAGCGGACTAGCGGGAGAGTATGAGCAGTTCTTC. Translating gives CSGLAGEYEQFF.

J is TRBJ1-1 and V is TRBV3-1 (or the pseudogene TRBV3-2); D perhaps matches TRBD1 (5 bases). The CDR3 sequence is 15 residues long. Germline V CDR1 and CDR2: LGHDT, YNNKEL (reference sequence). V was trimmed by 0 bases and J by 2 bases, leaving 10 bases between them. CDR3 coding DNA: TGTGCCAGCAGCCAAGACGGGGGGACCAACACTGAAGCTTTCTTT. Translating gives CASSQDGGTNTEAFF.